Each of the 13 T cell receptor beta chains below was sequenced from the same sample in a study of cytotoxic CD8 clonotypes in ibrutinib-treated CLL. Repertoires were generated with immunoSEQ multiplex PCR, while TCRdb's copy carries only in-frame clones and drops some. The profile covers roughly 180,000 clones, with around 80% appearing a single time and 3.5% to 5.5% taken by the ten largest. The starting material was PBMCs, obtained after 24 months of ibrutinib treatment. The receptor source for this set is a human donor with chronic lymphocytic leukemia.

The chain uses TRBV5-6 and TRBJ2-7, with TRBD1 identical over 9 bases. CDR3 length: 15 amino acids. Losses at the gene ends were 3 bases for V and 4 bases for J; bases not matched to a gene: 8. The germline V gene encodes CDR1 SGHDT and CDR2 YYEEEE. The CDR3 here is CASSSTGGRGYEQYF. DNA of the CDR3: TGTGCCAGCAGCTCCACAGGGGGCAGGGGATACGAGCAGTACTTC.

CDR3: CASSQDRGGYEQYF. DNA for the CDR3: TGCGCCAGCAGCCAAGATCGTGGGGGGTACGAGCAGTACTTC. The V gene is TRBV4-3, the J gene TRBJ2-7, with D possibly matching TRBD2 (6 bases). The CDR3 runs 14 residues. Germline V CDR1 and CDR2: LGHNA, YSLEER. The germline V and J ends were trimmed by 0 bases and 4 bases, with 10 bases remaining between them.

The chain links TRBV9 to TRBJ2-2; 10 bases fit TRBD2. CDR3 length: 18 amino acids. Germline-derived CDR1 and CDR2 are SGDLS and YYNGEE. Trimming cost V 3 bases and J 6 bases; bases outside gene matches: 14. CDR3 loop: CASSAPDLAGDTPGELFF. The DNA of the CDR3 is TGTGCCAGCAGCGCTCCCGACCTAGCGGGGGACACTCCCGGGGAGCTGTTTTTT.

This clone was observed once. This rearrangement joins TRBV9 to TRBJ1-2; D possibly corresponds to TRBD1 (5 bases). The CDR3 covers 18 residues. V was clipped by 4 bases and J by 0 bases, with 22 bases between them. In germline, CDR1 is SGDLS, CDR2 YYNGEE. The CDR3 bases are TGTGCCAGCAGCCTATTCGGAGGGAGGACGGGGGCTAACTATGGCTACACCTTC. Its protein product is CASSLFGGRTGANYGYTF.

V and J are TRBV7-3 and TRBJ1-1; D unclear. Trimming removed 0 bases from V and 0 bases from J, with 5 bases in between. Germline lookup yields CDR1 SGHTA and CDR2 FQGTGA. The CDR3 is 14 residues long. The DNA of the CDR3 is TGTGCCAGCAGCTTAACAGGGCTGAACACTGAAGCTTTCTTT. As protein: CASSLTGLNTEAFF.

The chain joins TRBV7-2 to TRBJ2-5, with TRBD2 identical over 8 bases. Germline V gene sequence: CDR1 SGHTA, CDR2 FQGNSA. Losses at the gene ends were 5 bases for V and 5 bases for J; bases not matched to a gene: 7. The CDR3 length is 14 residues. The CDR3 DNA reads as TGTGCCAGCAGCCCCCAAGCGGGAGCCGAGACCCAGTACTTC. This gives the protein CASSPQAGAETQYF.

V gene TRBV9 combines with J gene TRBJ2-7; TRBD1 aligns across 8 bases. CDR1 and CDR2 (germline): SGDLS, YYNGEE. This CDR3 comprises 16 residues. Trimming at V came to 3 bases and at J to 7 bases, leaving 15 bases not matched to a gene. The CDR3 here is CASSGGTGTGRKEQYF. The CDR3 region has the DNA TGTGCCAGCAGCGGCGGGACCGGGACAGGACGCAAAGAGCAGTACTTC.

This clone was observed once. This chain joins TRBV18 and TRBJ2-6; 7 nucleotides line up with TRBD1. The germline V gene has CDR1 KGHSH and CDR2 LQKENI. This CDR3 is 18 amino acids long. Trimming at V came to 2 bases and at J to 0 bases, leaving 7 bases not matched to a gene. Written as DNA, the CDR3 is TGTGCCAGCTCACCATTAGTGGACAGGCGCTCTGGGGCCAACGTCCTGACTTTC. Translated: CASSPLVDRRSGANVLTF.

The chain uses TRBV9 and TRBJ2-7, with TRBD2 as a possible D gene (5 bases). Trimming cost V 1 base and J 3 bases, with 8 bases left between them. CDR3 length equals 13 residues. Germline-derived CDR1 and CDR2 are SGDLS and YYNGEE. CDR3 residues: CASSVSSGYEQYF. Here the CDR3 DNA reads TGTGCCAGCAGCGTATCAAGCGGCTACGAGCAGTACTTC.

The rearrangement links TRBV5-5 to TRBJ2-7, with D possibly TRBD2 on 6 matching bases. From germline, CDR1 is SGHKS and CDR2 YYEKEE (reference sequence). V lost 4 bases, J lost 0 bases, and 11 bases lay in between. This CDR3 spans 14 amino acids. CDR3 sequence: CASSPGTPSYEQYF. The CDR3 region has the DNA TGTGCCAGCAGCCCCGGGACTCCCTCCTACGAGCAGTACTTC.

A single count supports this clone. The J gene is TRBJ1-1, the V gene TRBV11-1, with a possible D match to TRBD1 (6 bases). The length of the CDR3 is 13 residues. The V end lost 6 bases, the J end lost 6 bases, and 14 bases lay between the germline ends. The germline CDR1 and CDR2 sequences are SGHAT and FQDESV (reference sequence). The CDR3 DNA reads TGTGCCAGCAGGGACAGATCATCGGCTGAAGCTTTCTTT. It yields the protein CASRDRSSAEAFF.

The DNA for the CDR3 is TGTGCCAGCTCACGGGACAGGGTCGACAATGAGCAGTTCTTC. Residues: CASSRDRVDNEQFF. The gene calls are TRBV18 and TRBJ2-1, with TRBD1 matching 9 bases. CDR1 KGHSH and CDR2 LQKENI come from the germline V gene. Trimming removed 4 bases from V and 5 bases from J; junction bases left unmatched: 3. There are 14 residues in the CDR3.

The rearrangement uses TRBV5-6 and TRBJ2-7; TRBD2 might be the D (5 bases). The germline gives CDR1 SGHDT, CDR2 YYEEEE. Deletions cut 4 bases from V and 4 bases from J, with 15 bases between. This CDR3 spans 14 amino acids. CDR3 sequence (DNA): TGTGCCAGCAGCAACGGCCCTCGAGGGTACGAGCAGTACTTC. The encoded protein is CASSNGPRGYEQYF.